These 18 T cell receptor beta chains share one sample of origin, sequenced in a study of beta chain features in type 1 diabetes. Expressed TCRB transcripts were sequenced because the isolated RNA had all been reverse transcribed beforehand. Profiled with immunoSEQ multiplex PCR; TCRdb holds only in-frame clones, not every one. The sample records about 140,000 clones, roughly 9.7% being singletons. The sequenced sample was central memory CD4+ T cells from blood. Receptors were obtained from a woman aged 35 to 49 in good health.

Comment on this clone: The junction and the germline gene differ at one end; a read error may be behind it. Here the CDR3 reads CASSQAGQGGGYGYTF. CDR3 nucleotides: TGCGCCAGCAGCCAAGCGGGACAGGGTGGGGGTTATGGCTACACCTTC. This chain joins TRBV5-4 and TRBJ1-2; 9 bases align to TRBD1. CDR3 length equals 16 residues. Germline CDR1 reads SGHNT; CDR2 reads YYREEE (reference sequence).

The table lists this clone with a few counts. CDR3 coding DNA: TGTGCCAGCAGTCCACGTTGGGACAACACAGATACGCAGTATTTT. Translated: CASSPRWDNTDTQYF. V is TRBV27 and J is TRBJ2-3, with D tentatively TRBD1 (6 bases). CDR3 length equals 15 residues. V was cut by 5 bases and J by 2 bases, with 14 bases left in between. Germline V gene data show CDR1 as MNHEY and CDR2 as SMNVEV (reference sequence).

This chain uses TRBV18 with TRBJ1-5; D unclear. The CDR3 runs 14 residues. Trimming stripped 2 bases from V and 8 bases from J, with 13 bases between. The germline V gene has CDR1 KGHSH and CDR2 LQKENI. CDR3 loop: CASSPSPPREPQHF. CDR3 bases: TGTGCCAGCTCACCATCCCCCCCGCGGGAGCCCCAGCATTTT.

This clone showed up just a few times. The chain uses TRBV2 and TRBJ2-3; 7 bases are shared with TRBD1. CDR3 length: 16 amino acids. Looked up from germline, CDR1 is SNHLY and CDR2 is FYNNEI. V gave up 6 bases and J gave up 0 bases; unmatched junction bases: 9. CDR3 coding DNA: TGTGCCAGCAGGCGAACCGGGACAGCTAGCACAGATACGCAGTATTTT. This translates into CASRRTGTASTDTQYF.

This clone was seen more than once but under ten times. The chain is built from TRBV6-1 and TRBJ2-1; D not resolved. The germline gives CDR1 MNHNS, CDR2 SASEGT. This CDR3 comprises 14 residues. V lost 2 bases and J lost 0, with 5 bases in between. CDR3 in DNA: TGTGCCAGCAGTGAACTAGGCTCCTACAATGAGCAGTTCTTC. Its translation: CASSELGSYNEQFF.

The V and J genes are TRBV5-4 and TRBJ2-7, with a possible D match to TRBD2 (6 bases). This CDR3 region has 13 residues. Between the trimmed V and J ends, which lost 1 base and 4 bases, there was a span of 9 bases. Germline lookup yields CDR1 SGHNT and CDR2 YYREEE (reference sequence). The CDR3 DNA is TGTGCCAGCAGCTTGACCGGAGGGTACGAGCAGTACTTC. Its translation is CASSLTGGYEQYF.

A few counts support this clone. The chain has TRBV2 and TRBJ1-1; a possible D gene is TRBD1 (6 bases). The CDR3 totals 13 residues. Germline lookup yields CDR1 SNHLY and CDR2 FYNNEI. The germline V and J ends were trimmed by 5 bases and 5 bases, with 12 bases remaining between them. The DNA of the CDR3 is TGTGCCAGCAGTCAGACAGGCGTTACTGAAGCTTTCTTT. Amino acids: CASSQTGVTEAFF.

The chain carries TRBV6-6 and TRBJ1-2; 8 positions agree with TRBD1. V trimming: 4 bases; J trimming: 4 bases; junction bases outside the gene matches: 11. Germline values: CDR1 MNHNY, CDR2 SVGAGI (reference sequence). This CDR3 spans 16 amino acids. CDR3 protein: CASSFTSGQGLYGYTF. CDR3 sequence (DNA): TGTGCCAGCAGTTTCACATCCGGACAGGGACTCTATGGCTACACCTTC.

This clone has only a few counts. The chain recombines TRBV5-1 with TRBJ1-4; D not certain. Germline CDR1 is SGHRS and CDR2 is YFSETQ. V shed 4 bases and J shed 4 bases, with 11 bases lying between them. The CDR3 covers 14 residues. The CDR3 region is CASSTDGLNEKLFF. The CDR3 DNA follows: TGCGCCAGCAGCACGGACGGACTTAATGAAAAACTGTTTTTT.

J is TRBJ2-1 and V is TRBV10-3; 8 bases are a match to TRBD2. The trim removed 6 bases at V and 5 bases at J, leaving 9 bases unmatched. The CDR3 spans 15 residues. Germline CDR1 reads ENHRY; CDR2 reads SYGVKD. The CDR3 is CAIRSRGGEDNEQFF. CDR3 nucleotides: TGTGCCATCAGATCCCGGGGGGGCGAGGACAATGAGCAGTTCTTC.

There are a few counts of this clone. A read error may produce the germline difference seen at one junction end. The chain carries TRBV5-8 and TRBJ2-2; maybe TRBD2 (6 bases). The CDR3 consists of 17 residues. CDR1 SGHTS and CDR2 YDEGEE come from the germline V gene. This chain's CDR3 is CASSLEGSAGNTGKLFF. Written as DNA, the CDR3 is TGTGCCAGCAGCTTGGAGGGTTCAGCGGGCAACACCGGGAAGCTGTTTTTT. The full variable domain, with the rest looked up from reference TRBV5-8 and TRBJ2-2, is EAGVTQSPTHLIKTRGQQATLRCSPISGHTSVYWYQQALGLGLQFLLWYDEGEERNRGNFPPRFSGRQFPNYSSELNVNALELEDSALYLCASSLEGSAGNTGKLFFGEGSRLTVL.

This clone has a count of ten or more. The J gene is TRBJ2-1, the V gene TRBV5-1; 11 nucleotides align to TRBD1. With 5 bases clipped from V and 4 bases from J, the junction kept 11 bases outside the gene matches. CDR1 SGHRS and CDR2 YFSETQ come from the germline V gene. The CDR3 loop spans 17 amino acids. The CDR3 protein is CASSSPPGQGVYNEQFF. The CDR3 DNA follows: TGCGCCAGCAGTTCTCCACCGGGACAGGGGGTTTACAATGAGCAGTTCTTC.

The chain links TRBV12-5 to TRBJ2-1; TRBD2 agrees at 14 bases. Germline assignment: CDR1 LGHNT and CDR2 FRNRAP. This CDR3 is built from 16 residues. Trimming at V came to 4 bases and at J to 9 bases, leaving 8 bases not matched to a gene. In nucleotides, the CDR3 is TGTGCTAGTGGTTCGTCCACCGGGACTAGCGGGGGTGAGCAGTTCTTC. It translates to CASGSSTGTSGGEQFF. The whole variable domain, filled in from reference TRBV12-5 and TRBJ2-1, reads DARVTQTPRHKVTEMGQEVTMRCQPILGHNTVFWYRQTMMQGLELLAYFRNRAPLDDSGMPKDRFSAEMPDATLATLKIQPSEPRDSAVYFCASGSSTGTSGGEQFFGPGTRLTVL.

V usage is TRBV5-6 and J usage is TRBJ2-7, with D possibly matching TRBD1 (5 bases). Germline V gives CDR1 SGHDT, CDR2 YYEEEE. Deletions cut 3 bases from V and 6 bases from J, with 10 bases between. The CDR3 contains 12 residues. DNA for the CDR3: TGTGCCAGCAGCTCCTCAGGGTTCGAGCAGTACTTC. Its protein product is CASSSSGFEQYF.

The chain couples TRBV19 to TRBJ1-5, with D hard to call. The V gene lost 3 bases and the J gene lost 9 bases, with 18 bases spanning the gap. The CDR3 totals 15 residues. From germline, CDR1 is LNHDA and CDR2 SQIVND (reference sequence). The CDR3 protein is CASSIFSATERPQHF. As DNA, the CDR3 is TGTGCCAGTAGTATTTTCTCTGCCACGGAGAGGCCCCAGCATTTT.

In nucleotides, the CDR3 is TGTGCCAGCCGGGACAGGGAGAATCAGCCCCAGCATTTT. The encoded protein is CASRDRENQPQHF. The chain has TRBV25-1 and TRBJ1-5; TRBD1 matches 9 bases. After removal of 8 bases from V and 4 bases from J, the junction contained 3 bases not matched to a gene. The CDR3 runs to 13 residues. The germline V gene has CDR1 MGHDK and CDR2 SYGVNS. The entire variable domain, with the rest obtained from reference TRBV25-1 and TRBJ1-5, is as follows: EADIYQTPRYLVIGTGKKITLECSQTMGHDKMYWYQQDPGMELHLIHYSYGVNSTEKGDLSSESTVSRIRTEHFPLTLESARPSHTSQYLCASRDRENQPQHFGDGTRLSIL.

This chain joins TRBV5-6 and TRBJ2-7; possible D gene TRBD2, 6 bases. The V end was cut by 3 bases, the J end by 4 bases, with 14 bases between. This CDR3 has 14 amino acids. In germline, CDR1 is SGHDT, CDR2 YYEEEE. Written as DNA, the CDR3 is TGTGCCAGCAGCTCCGCGGGTGGGGGGTACGAGCAGTACTTC. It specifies CASSSAGGGYEQYF.

CDR3 region: CASSTPGGTTNTGELFF. The CDR3 DNA reads TGTGCCAGCAGTACCCCGGGGGGGACAACGAACACCGGGGAGCTGTTTTTT. V and J are TRBV2 and TRBJ2-2, with TRBD2 identical over 8 bases. The CDR3 is 17 residues long. From germline, CDR1 is SNHLY and CDR2 FYNNEI. The ends lost 5 bases at V and 0 bases at J; junction bases unmatched: 8. Full variable domain (remainder filled in from reference TRBV2 and TRBJ2-2): EPEVTQTPSHQVTQMGQEVILRCVPISNHLYFYWYRQILGQKVEFLVSFYNNEISEKSEIFDDQFSVERPDGSNFTLKIRSTKLEDSAMYFCASSTPGGTTNTGELFFGEGSRLTVL.